The 5 T cell receptor beta chains below were found in one sample sequenced in a study of blood T cell repertoires in COVID-19 (dated by TCRdb to 2020 to 2022). The library was prepared using the immunoSEQ multiplex PCR assay. Here the immuneACCESS table is served through TCRdb, limited to in-frame sequences with V and J called. Missing clones are a known gap in these copies; in checked studies unresolved V genes cover under half, and the rest lacks a known reason. Present in this sample are roughly 43,000 clones, approximately 90% of which were seen just once. The ten largest account for 4.5% to 5% of the sample. Sequenced input: peripheral blood. Source of these receptors: a human donor in a cohort sampled during active COVID-19.

V gene TRBV3-1 (or the pseudogene TRBV3-2) combines with J gene TRBJ2-1; perhaps TRBD2 as D (6 bases). V gave up 4 bases and J gave up 5 bases, with 18 bases separating them. The CDR3 covers 16 residues. Per the germline V gene, CDR1 is LGHDT and CDR2 is YNNKEL (reference sequence). CDR3 protein: CASSLLGTGHNNEQFF. CDR3 sequence (DNA): TGTGCCAGCAGCCTACTGGGGACTGGACATAACAATGAGCAGTTCTTC.

Only a few counts were recorded for this clone. The chain couples TRBV4-1 to TRBJ1-1, with TRBD1 as a possible D gene (5 bases). V was shortened by 4 bases and J by 1 base, with 10 bases between the two germline ends. This CDR3 is 14 amino acids long. Germline CDR1 is MGHRA and CDR2 is YSYEKL. The CDR3 DNA reads as TGCGCCAGCAGCCGCCAGACAGCGAACACTGAAGCTTTCTTT. Translating gives CASSRQTANTEAFF.

This clone was detected once. The chain joins TRBV10-3 to TRBJ1-1; the D is unclear. CDR1 and CDR2 (germline): ENHRY, SYGVKD. Between the trimmed V and J ends, which lost 7 bases and 3 bases, there was a span of 9 bases. The CDR3 extends over 12 amino acids. The CDR3: CAIMGRDTEAFF. DNA of the CDR3: TGTGCCATCATGGGGAGAGACACTGAAGCTTTCTTT.

The chain's CDR3 is CASRDFQETQYF. The DNA for the CDR3 is TGTGCCAGCAGGGACTTCCAAGAGACCCAGTACTTC. The rearrangement uses TRBV12-3 or TRBV12-4 and TRBJ2-5; D might be TRBD2 (5 bases). CDR3 length: 12 amino acids. V was shortened by 6 bases and J by 1 base, with 6 bases between the two germline ends.

The chain joins TRBV9 to TRBJ1-3; 7 bases match TRBD1. V gave up 5 bases and J gave up 0 bases; unmatched junction bases: 8. This CDR3 contains 16 residues. CDR1 is SGDLS, CDR2 YYNGEE, per germline. The DNA for the CDR3 is TGTGCCAGCAGTAGGGACAGCTCCCGCTCTGGAAACACCATATATTTT. Translating it yields CASSRDSSRSGNTIYF.